This TCR beta chain was sequenced for a study of T cell repertoires in cytomegalovirus infection. Study as a whole: CMV infection plus the matching HLA type was flagged by public TCR beta signatures.

TCRdb recomputed calls from the reads with MiXCR, one row per CDR3 protein. The sample shows over 150,000 distinct CDR3 sequences, approximately 20% of them seen only once. General study findings and limits: Identification of carriers of CMV plus the relevant HLA was achieved through cumulative public TCR beta family frequency.

This clonotype has ten or more counts. Antigen specificity is unknown. Germline values: CDR1 SGHTA, CDR2 FQGNSA. CDR3 length: 16 residues. V lost 4 bases to trimming and J lost 0 bases; unmatched junction nucleotides: 6. The chain uses TRBV7-2 and TRBJ2-1; 7 positions match TRBD1. The material sequenced was PBMCs. The clonotype originates from a human donor in good health (CMV status not recorded). Some clones in this sample may be carry-over from other donors' samples. In nucleotides, the CDR3 is TGTGCCAGCAGCTCCCACCGGGACAGCTCCTACAATGAGCAGTTCTTC. Amino acids: CASSSHRDSSYNEQFF.